A single sample gave rise to the 17 T cell receptor beta chains below, sequenced in a study of T cells expressing NK-cell markers. TCRdb re-called the 5' RACE reads; every CDR3 protein appears as one record, without DNA. The sample has around 470,000 distinct CDR3 sequences. The source material was blood T cells: a sorted CD56 or NKG2C T cell subset, CD4+ or CD8+ T cells, or bulk PBMC T cells (not recorded which). The receptor source for this set is a woman in her 50s in good health.

The chain employs TRBV5-6 and TRBJ2-1; TCRdb gives TRBD1 as the D gene, but with no DNA this cannot be confirmed. The CDR3 covers 16 residues. Germline-derived CDR1 and CDR2 are SGHDT and YYEEEE. CDR3 residues: CASLQGERSSYNEQFF.

The gene calls are TRBV12-5 and TRBJ2-3; with no DNA, the TCRdb D assignment of TRBD1 cannot be verified. CDR3 length: 15 amino acids. Germline loops: CDR1 LGHNT, CDR2 FRNRAP. The CDR3 sequence is CASGRGQVYTDTQYF.

V is TRBV9 and J is TRBJ2-3; TCRdb lists TRBD1, though no DNA is available to test this call. The germline V gene has CDR1 SGDLS and CDR2 YYNGEE. The CDR3 is made up of 15 amino acids. The CDR3 sequence: CASSVRTIWTDTQYF. Variable domain in full (rest from reference TRBV9 and TRBJ2-3): DSGVTQTPKHLITATGQRVTLRCSPRSGDLSVYWYQQSLDQGLQFLIQYYNGEERAKGNILERFSAQQFPDLHSELNLSSLELGDSALYFCASSVRTIWTDTQYFGPGTRLTVL.

CDR3 protein: CASSLLGTEAFF. The rearrangement uses TRBV12-3 or TRBV12-4 and TRBJ1-1. This CDR3 region has 12 residues.

The rearrangement links TRBV5-1 to TRBJ2-2. Germline assignment: CDR1 SGHRS and CDR2 YFSETQ. The CDR3 runs to 15 residues. This chain's CDR3 is CASMRQSGNTGELFF.

The chain couples TRBV3-1 to TRBJ1-1; TCRdb proposes TRBD1, but this gene call is untestable without DNA. The CDR3 length is 11 residues. From germline, CDR1 is LGHDT and CDR2 YNNKEL (reference sequence). The CDR3 here is CASRDKGRAFF.

The chain has TRBV13 and TRBJ2-2; without DNA, the TCRdb call of TRBD1 cannot be checked. This CDR3 has 16 residues. Looked up from germline, CDR1 is PRHDT and CDR2 is FYEKMQ (reference sequence). CDR3 sequence: CASSTPGPMNTGELFF.

The chain is built from TRBV29-1 and TRBJ2-7. CDR1 is SQVTM, CDR2 ANQGSEA, per germline. The CDR3 has 13 amino acids. CDR3 sequence reads: CSVEVVISHEQYF.

The J gene is TRBJ1-5, the V gene TRBV6-5. In germline, CDR1 is MNHEY, CDR2 SVGAGI. The CDR3 extends over 13 amino acids. The CDR3 spells CASSYKKSQPQHF.

This rearrangement joins TRBV5-1 to TRBJ1-6; TCRdb's D call, TRBD1, is unchecked because there is no DNA. CDR1 is SGHRS, CDR2 YFSETQ, per germline. The CDR3 is 18 amino acids. The CDR3 here is CASSLASLRTGTNSPLHF. The variable domain in full, completed from reference TRBV5-1 and TRBJ1-6, reads KAGVTQTPRYLIKTRGQQVTLSCSPISGHRSVSWYQQTPGQGLQFLFEYFSETQRNKGNFPGRFSGRQFSNSRSEMNVSTLELGDSALYLCASSLASLRTGTNSPLHFGNGTRLTVT.

The J gene is TRBJ2-5, the V gene TRBV27; no DNA is available, so the TRBD2 call from TCRdb remains unchecked. The CDR3 length is 16 residues. The germline V gene has CDR1 MNHEY and CDR2 SMNVEV (reference sequence). CDR3: CASSSPSGASRETQYF.

The chain uses TRBV28 and TRBJ2-1; the TCRdb call, TRBD2, lacks DNA for checking. The CDR3 contains 15 residues. CDR1 is MDHEN, CDR2 SYDVKM, per germline. The CDR3 sequence is CASSFGTGTSGEQFF.

The genes are TRBV6-6 and TRBJ2-2; TCRdb's D gene call, TRBD2, goes unchecked for lack of DNA. Germline V gene sequence: CDR1 MNHNY, CDR2 SVGAGI (reference sequence). The CDR3 contains 17 residues. The CDR3 reads CASSNPTSGRTSGELFF.

V is TRBV11-3 and J is TRBJ2-5; the TCRdb D gene call, TRBD2, has no DNA to confirm it. This CDR3 has 16 amino acids. Germline V gene sequence: CDR1 SGHNT, CDR2 YENEEA. CDR3: CASSLAGSLAEETQYF.

The chain recombines TRBV4-2 with TRBJ2-1; TCRdb outputs TRBD1, but without DNA this stays unchecked. The CDR3 runs 16 residues. Germline-derived CDR1 and CDR2 are LGHNA and YNFKEQ. The CDR3: CASSPGQGFSFDEQFF.

The V and J genes are TRBV7-9 and TRBJ2-2; the TRBD1 assignment by TCRdb is unverifiable without DNA. Looked up from germline, CDR1 is SEHNR and CDR2 is FQNEAQ (reference sequence). This CDR3 comprises 13 residues. CDR3: CASTVGGTGELFF.

This sequence joins TRBV11-2 and TRBJ2-7; TCRdb's D gene call, TRBD2, goes unchecked for lack of DNA. The V gene's germline CDR1 is SGHAT and CDR2 FQNNGV. CDR3 length: 16 residues. CDR3 sequence reads: CASSLVAGGSGYEQYF.